A single sample is the source of the 5 T cell receptor beta chains below, sequenced in a study of T cells in Graves' hyperthyroidism and ophthalmopathy. The source material, RNA transcripts, was used to amplify TCR beta CDR3 regions. When the TCR CDR3 underwent first-round RT-PCR, the HTBI primer set was used. TCRdb used MiXCR to reprocess the multiplex PCR reads, holding one entry per CDR3 protein. The sample comprises fewer than 400,000 distinct CDR3 sequences, around 25% of which are singletons, and around 70% rests with the top ten. Sequences were obtained from blood. The source is a man aged 50 or older with Graves' hyperthyroidism.

The CDR3 is CASSADRLYGYTF. The CDR3 bases are TGTGCCAGCAGCGCCGACAGGCTTTATGGCTACACCTTC. The chain links TRBV11-2 to TRBJ1-2, with D perhaps matching TRBD1 (6 bases). Looked up from germline, CDR1 is SGHAT and CDR2 is FQNNGV. V was clipped by 5 bases and J by 5 bases, with 12 bases between them. The CDR3 spans 13 residues.

This clonotype has ten or more counts. V and J are TRBV11-1 and TRBJ2-7; 13 bases fit TRBD2. Germline loops: CDR1 SGHAT, CDR2 FQDESV (reference sequence). The CDR3 sequence is 14 residues long. V trimming: 4 bases; J trimming: 7 bases; junction bases outside the gene matches: 4. This chain's CDR3 is CASSYGLAGVEQYF. The CDR3 DNA is TGTGCCAGCAGCTATGGACTAGCGGGAGTAGAGCAGTACTTC. Variable domain in full (rest from reference TRBV11-1 and TRBJ2-7): EAEVAQSPRYKITEKSQAVAFWCDPISGHATLYWYRQILGQGPELLVQFQDESVVDDSQLPKDRFSAERLKGVDSTLKIQPAELGDSAMYLCASSYGLAGVEQYFGPGTRLTVT.

The table lists this clonotype with many counts. The chain employs TRBV28 and TRBJ2-5; TRBD1 aligns across 7 bases. The CDR3 loop spans 13 amino acids. Trimming removed 8 bases from V and 2 bases from J; junction bases left unmatched: 5. The germline gives CDR1 MDHEN, CDR2 SYDVKM. The CDR3 nucleotides are TGTGCCAGCGTTAAGACAGGGCAAGAGACCCAGTACTTC. Amino acids: CASVKTGQETQYF.

This clonotype was detected only a few times. This chain connects TRBV20-1 to TRBJ2-1, with TRBD2 matching over 7 bases. Germline V gene sequence: CDR1 DFQATT, CDR2 SNEGSKA (reference sequence). With 6 bases clipped from V and 3 bases from J, the junction kept 14 bases outside the gene matches. This CDR3 spans 16 amino acids. CDR3 sequence (DNA): TGCAGTGCCCTAAGCACCCTAGCGGAGCACTACAATGAGCAGTTCTTC. This sequence encodes CSALSTLAEHYNEQFF.

This clonotype was seen a few times. The chain has TRBV9 and TRBJ2-7; D not resolved. V was pared by 2 bases and J by 2 bases, with 17 bases between. The CDR3 loop spans 16 amino acids. Germline CDR1 and CDR2: SGDLS and YYNGEE. The CDR3 DNA reads as TGTGCCAGCAGCGTCCACTCCGAGGCCCCTCCCTACGAGCAGTACTTC. Its translation is CASSVHSEAPPYEQYF.